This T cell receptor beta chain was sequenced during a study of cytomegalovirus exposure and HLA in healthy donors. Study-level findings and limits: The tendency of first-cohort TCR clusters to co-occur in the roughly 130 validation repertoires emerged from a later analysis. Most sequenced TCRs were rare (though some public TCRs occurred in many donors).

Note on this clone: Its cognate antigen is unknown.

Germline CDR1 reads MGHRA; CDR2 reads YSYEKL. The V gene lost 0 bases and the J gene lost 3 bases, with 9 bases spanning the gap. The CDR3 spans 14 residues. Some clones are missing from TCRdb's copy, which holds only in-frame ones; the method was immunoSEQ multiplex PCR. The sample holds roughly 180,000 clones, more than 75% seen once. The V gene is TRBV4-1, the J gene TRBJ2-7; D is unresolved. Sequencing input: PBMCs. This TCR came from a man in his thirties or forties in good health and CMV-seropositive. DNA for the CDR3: TGCGCCAGCAGCCAAGATTTCCCCGGCTACGAGCAGTACTTC. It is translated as CASSQDFPGYEQYF.